This entry features one T cell receptor (beta chain) sequence. During active infection, Seattle patients enrolled and were then monitored through disease. This sample stems from a study of blood T cell repertoires in COVID-19. Study-level background: Acute and convalescent COVID-19 specimens originated in the United States, Italy and Spain. In each case, the material was cDNA or gDNA derived from T cells, B-cell-depleted T cells, or PBMCs.

V was shortened by 9 bases and J by 11 bases, with 25 bases between the two germline ends. The germline V gene encodes CDR1 SNHLY and CDR2 FYNNEI. The CDR3 contains 14 residues. Original methodology: Amplification of reference gene primers provided the estimated nucleated cell counts. Libraries were prepared by immunoSEQ multiplex PCR; TCRdb keeps only in-frame clonotypes and omits some of them. The DNA gave D and trimming, while V, J and clone size come from that table. The sample has 40,000 to 50,000 clones, over 80% seen once. This TCR came from a woman aged 80 or over with COVID-19, enrolled during active disease. The sample consisted of peripheral blood. The V gene is TRBV2, the J gene TRBJ1-1; TRBD1 is a possible D gene (6 bases). The CDR3 spells CASGGPLQGTGAFF. The CDR3 DNA reads TGTGCCAGTGGGGGTCCCCTCCAGGGGACGGGGGCTTTCTTT.